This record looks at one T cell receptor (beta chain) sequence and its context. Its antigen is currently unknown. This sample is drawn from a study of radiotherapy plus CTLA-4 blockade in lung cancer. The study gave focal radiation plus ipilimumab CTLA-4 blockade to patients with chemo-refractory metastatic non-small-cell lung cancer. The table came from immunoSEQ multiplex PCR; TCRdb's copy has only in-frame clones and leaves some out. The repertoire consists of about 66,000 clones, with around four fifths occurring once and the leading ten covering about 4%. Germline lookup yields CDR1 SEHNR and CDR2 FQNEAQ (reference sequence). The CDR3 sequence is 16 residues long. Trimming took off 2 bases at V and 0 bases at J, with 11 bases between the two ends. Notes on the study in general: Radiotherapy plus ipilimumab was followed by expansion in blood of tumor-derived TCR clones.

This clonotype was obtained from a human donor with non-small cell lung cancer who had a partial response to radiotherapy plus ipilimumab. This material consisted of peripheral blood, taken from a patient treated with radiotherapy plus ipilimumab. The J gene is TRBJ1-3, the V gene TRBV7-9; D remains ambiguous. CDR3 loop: CASSLWVGSSGNTIYF. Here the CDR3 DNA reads TGTGCCAGCAGCTTATGGGTTGGGAGCTCTGGAAACACCATATATTTT.